Following are 23 T cell receptor beta chains from one sample sequenced in a study of shared clonotypes between healthy human individuals. Produced via immunoSEQ multiplex PCR; TCRdb's table is partial and in-frame only. The repertoire holds some 690,000 clones, with around 91% as singletons. Sequenced sample: memory CD8+ T cells from PBMCs. Subset of the sample: CD45RO+ cells pooled with CCR7-negative TemRA cells. The receptors originated from a man aged 18 to 29 in good health. Some clones in this sample may be carry-over from other donors' samples.

This clone was detected a few times. V gene TRBV15 combines with J gene TRBJ1-1; D gene ambiguous. Germline CDR1 and CDR2: LNHNV and YYDKDF (reference sequence). The V end lost 9 bases, the J end lost 1 base, and 18 bases lay between the germline ends. This CDR3 is 15 amino acids long. The chain's CDR3 is CATRPLPEGNTEAFF. DNA for the CDR3: TGTGCCACGAGGCCGCTACCGGAGGGGAACACTGAAGCTTTCTTT.

The chain employs TRBV5-6 and TRBJ1-2; D is possibly TRBD1 (5 bases). CDR3 length: 15 amino acids. Germline V CDR1 and CDR2: SGHDT, YYEEEE. Trimming removed 6 bases at V and 4 bases at J, with 19 bases between. The CDR3 region has the DNA TGTGCCAGCAACCCCGGCGGGGCCGGCGGCTATGGCTACACCTTC. Amino acids: CASNPGGAGGYGYTF.

The V gene is TRBV11-3, the J gene TRBJ2-5; maybe TRBD1 (7 bases). The CDR3 loop spans 13 amino acids. V gave up 5 bases and J gave up 3 bases, with 10 bases separating them. In germline, CDR1 is SGHNT, CDR2 YENEEA. The CDR3: CASSPRGEETQYF. The CDR3 DNA is TGTGCCAGCAGCCCCAGGGGGGAAGAGACCCAGTACTTC.

The CDR3 DNA reads as TGCAGCATCGGACTAGCGGACGAGCAGTACTTC. Its protein is CSIGLADEQYF. The chain has TRBV20-1 and TRBJ2-7, with 10 bases that match TRBD2. From germline, CDR1 is DFQATT and CDR2 SNEGSKA (reference sequence). This CDR3 is 11 amino acids long.

This sequence joins TRBV27 and TRBJ2-7; 9 bases fit TRBD2. This CDR3 is 15 amino acids long. Looked up from germline, CDR1 is MNHEY and CDR2 is SMNVEV (reference sequence). V trimming: 5 bases; J trimming: 0 bases; junction bases outside the gene matches: 5. CDR3: CASSEREALSYEQYF. In nucleotides, the CDR3 is TGTGCCAGCAGTGAGCGGGAGGCCCTCTCCTACGAGCAGTACTTC.

This chain connects TRBV7-9 to TRBJ2-1; no firm D call. This CDR3 region has 13 residues. The V and J ends lost 4 bases and 0 bases respectively, with 4 bases between them. Germline assignment: CDR1 SEHNR and CDR2 FQNEAQ (reference sequence). The DNA of the CDR3 is TGTGCCAGCAGCTCCAGCTCCTACAATGAGCAGTTCTTC. Protein sequence: CASSSSSYNEQFF.

V gene TRBV2 combines with J gene TRBJ1-5, with TRBD1 identical over 7 bases. Germline V gene data show CDR1 as SNHLY and CDR2 as FYNNEI. The CDR3 is made up of 22 amino acids. The V segment lost 5 bases and the J segment 1 base; nucleotides outside the gene matches: 26. The CDR3, as DNA: TGTGCCAGCAGTTCCGATCCTACCGGGACATGGAATGGAGGGGGCAGCAATCAGCCCCAGCATTTT. Amino acid sequence: CASSSDPTGTWNGGGSNQPQHF.

The V gene is TRBV5-6, the J gene TRBJ2-3; no firm D call. The CDR3 extends over 12 amino acids. V lost 1 base to trimming and J lost 5 bases, with 5 bases between them. Germline lookup yields CDR1 SGHDT and CDR2 YYEEEE. This chain's CDR3 is CASSLSRDTQYF. CDR3 nucleotides: TGTGCCAGCAGCTTGTCACGAGATACGCAGTATTTT.

V is TRBV27 and J is TRBJ1-2, with D uncertain. Trimming pared 8 bases from V and 0 bases from J, leaving 7 bases between. Germline V lookup: CDR1 MNHEY, CDR2 SMNVEV (reference sequence). CDR3 length equals 12 residues. Here the CDR3 DNA reads TGTGCCAGCCGATATTCTAACTATGGCTACACCTTC. Amino acids: CASRYSNYGYTF.

This clone came up once. This chain joins TRBV7-3 and TRBJ2-3; 10 bases line up with TRBD2. The CDR3 is 15 residues long. Unmatched junction bases numbered 7, after V lost 0 bases and J lost 10 bases. Per the germline V gene, CDR1 is SGHTA and CDR2 is FQGTGA. The CDR3 is CASSLTYGAGGAQYF. The DNA for the CDR3 is TGTGCCAGCAGCTTAACGTACGGAGCGGGAGGGGCGCAGTATTTT.

This clone was counted a single time. The chain uses TRBV6-1 and TRBJ2-1, with D tentatively TRBD1 (6 bases). The CDR3 is 13 amino acids. The germline gives CDR1 MNHNS, CDR2 SASEGT. The V end lost 6 bases, the J end lost 7 bases, and 13 bases lay between the germline ends. CDR3 in amino acids: CASRGAFLNEQFF. The CDR3 nucleotides read TGTGCCAGCAGGGGGGCATTTCTTAATGAGCAGTTCTTC.

V and J are TRBV27 and TRBJ2-7, with TRBD1 as a possible D gene (6 bases). Germline-derived CDR1 and CDR2 are MNHEY and SMNVEV (reference sequence). Trimming removed 2 bases at V and 2 bases at J, with 13 bases between. The CDR3 sequence is 15 residues long. The CDR3 DNA is TGTGCCAGCAGTTTAACAGGGTCGGTCCCCTACGAGCAGTACTTC. It specifies CASSLTGSVPYEQYF.

CDR3 in DNA: TGTGCCAGCCAGGTACAGGCAGGGTCTCGGGAGACCCAGTACTTC. Protein sequence: CASQVQAGSRETQYF. The chain joins TRBV13 to TRBJ2-5, with TRBD1 as a possible D gene (5 bases). Trimming cost V 8 bases and J 5 bases, with 21 bases left between them. CDR1 is PRHDT, CDR2 FYEKMQ, per germline (reference sequence). CDR3 length: 15 amino acids.

The chain carries TRBV11-3 and TRBJ2-7; D is undetermined. The CDR3 has 12 amino acids. The germline V gene encodes CDR1 SGHNT and CDR2 YENEEA. V lost 0 bases and J lost 6, with 6 bases in between. CDR3 region: CASSLDSREQYF. In DNA, the CDR3 is TGTGCCAGCAGCTTAGATTCGCGCGAGCAGTACTTC. Drawing the rest from reference TRBV11-3 and TRBJ2-7, the complete variable domain is EAGVVQSPRYKIIEKKQPVAFWCNPISGHNTLYWYLQNLGQGPELLIRYENEEAVDDSQLPKDRFSAERLKGVDSTLKIQPAELGDSAVYLCASSLDSREQYFGPGTRLTVT.

V usage is TRBV5-4 and J usage is TRBJ2-5, with D unresolved. Trimming stripped 7 bases from V and 2 bases from J, with 12 bases between. Germline lookup yields CDR1 SGHNT and CDR2 YYREEE (reference sequence). CDR3 length: 13 amino acids. The CDR3 DNA sequence: TGTGCCAGCCAATCTCCCGGGCAAGAGACCCAGTACTTC. As protein: CASQSPGQETQYF.

The chain couples TRBV15 to TRBJ2-5; TRBD1 aligns across 9 bases. Per germline, CDR1 LNHNV and CDR2 YYDKDF (reference sequence). The CDR3 has 15 amino acids. The trim removed 4 bases at V and 2 bases at J, leaving 5 bases unmatched. For the CDR3, the DNA is TGTGCCACCAGCACTTGGGGACAGGGACAAGAGACCCAGTACTTC. Protein product: CATSTWGQGQETQYF.

The chain combines TRBV10-3 with TRBJ2-5; D is ambiguous. Trimming removed 6 bases at V and 3 bases at J, with 8 bases between. This CDR3 is 12 amino acids long. Germline values: CDR1 ENHRY, CDR2 SYGVKD. CDR3 loop: CAIRTAEETQYF. The CDR3 DNA reads as TGTGCCATCAGGACGGCGGAAGAGACCCAGTACTTC.

This clone has only one observation. The chain employs TRBV5-1 and TRBJ2-3, with D unresolved. CDR3 length: 14 residues. Germline CDR1 reads SGHRS; CDR2 reads YFSETQ. V was shortened by 2 bases and J by 0 bases, with 7 bases between the two germline ends. The CDR3 loop reads CASSFDTSTDTQYF. The CDR3 coding sequence is TGCGCCAGCAGCTTCGACACGAGCACAGATACGCAGTATTTT.

The chain's CDR3 is CASSTLGPSTNEKLFF. CDR3 DNA: TGCGCCAGCAGCACTCTGGGACCGTCAACTAATGAAAAACTGTTTTTT. The chain recombines TRBV4-1 with TRBJ1-4; D possibly corresponds to TRBD1 (5 bases). The CDR3 totals 16 residues. The germline CDR1 and CDR2 sequences are MGHRA and YSYEKL. Trimming cost V 5 bases and J 0 bases, with 13 bases left between them.

The CDR3 region is CASNYEQYF. The CDR3 DNA sequence: TGTGCCAGCAACTACGAGCAGTACTTC. The chain has TRBV27 and TRBJ2-7; no clear D gene. The germline V and J ends were trimmed by 7 bases and 3 bases, with 1 base remaining between them. The CDR3 has 9 amino acids. The V gene's germline CDR1 is MNHEY and CDR2 SMNVEV (reference sequence).

The CDR3: CAISGVTGNYGYTF. CDR3 bases: TGTGCCATCAGTGGTGTGACAGGGAACTATGGCTACACCTTC. The chain employs TRBV10-3 and TRBJ1-2; 7 bases align to TRBD1. The J segment lost 2 bases and the V segment lost 4 bases, leaving 4 bases of the junction unmatched. The germline V gene encodes CDR1 ENHRY and CDR2 SYGVKD. This CDR3 spans 14 amino acids.

CDR3 nucleotide sequence: TGCAGCGGGTGGGGGGAATCCCACGAGCAGTACTTC. It specifies CSGWGESHEQYF. V gene TRBV29-1 combines with J gene TRBJ2-7; D perhaps matches TRBD2 (6 bases). Germline loops: CDR1 SQVTM, CDR2 ANQGSEA. The V end was cut by 7 bases, the J end by 5 bases, with 15 bases between. This CDR3 spans 12 amino acids.

Notes on this clone: A single base is all that separates this from a far larger clone, so a read error is likely. The V gene is TRBV30, the J gene TRBJ1-1; D perhaps matches TRBD1 (6 bases). Trimming took off 8 bases at V and 1 base at J, with 17 bases between the two ends. This CDR3 spans 14 amino acids. Germline CDR1 is GTSNPN and CDR2 is SVGIG (reference sequence). CDR3 amino acids: CARSPGRGNTEAFF. DNA for the CDR3: TGTGCCAGGTCGCCCGGCAGGGGGAACACTGAAGCTTTCTTT. The variable domain in full, completed from reference TRBV30 and TRBJ1-1, reads SQTIHQWPATLVQPVGSPLSLECTVEGTSNPNLYWYRQAAGRGLQLLFYSVGIGQISSEVPQNLSASRPQDRQFILSSKKLLLSDSGFYLCARSPGRGNTEAFFGQGTRLTVV.